Listed below are T cell receptor beta chains from one sample, sequenced in a study of cytomegalovirus exposure and HLA in healthy donors. Only in-frame clones appear in the TCRdb table, and some are missing; sequencing was by immunoSEQ multiplex PCR. The sample yields 100,000 to 150,000 clones, around 73% seen once. Sequenced sample: PBMCs. These receptors were collected from a man aged 25-45 years in good health and CMV-seropositive. Each CDR3 is given with its conserved first and last residue. A D gene is named only where the DNA matches it firmly. Clone size is stated in some rows and not others, as once, few, many or a class when expanded.

CASSELGHQGNEQFF TGTGCCAGCAGTGAACTCGGACATCAGGGCAATGAGCAGTTCTTC 15 - TRBV6-1 few TRBJ2-1
CASSIDRRDRGYEQYF TGTGCCAGTAGTATAGATCGTCGGGACAGGGGTTACGAGCAGTACTTC 16 TRBD1 TRBV19 few TRBJ2-7
CASSLLQGTNYGYTF TGTGCCAGCAGCCTGTTACAGGGGACGAACTATGGCTACACCTTC 15 TRBD1 TRBV5-6 - TRBJ1-2
CASSFSGFSSPLHF TGTGCCAGCAGCTTCTCAGGGTTTAGTTCACCCCTCCACTTT 14 - TRBV7-3 - TRBJ1-6
CASSENGYSYNEQFF TGTGCCAGCAGTGAAAACGGTTACTCCTACAATGAGCAGTTCTTC 15 - TRBV6-1 - TRBJ2-1
CASRPGGPYEQYF TGTGCCAGCAGGCCGGGAGGTCCCTACGAGCAGTACTTC 13 TRBD2 TRBV28 few TRBJ2-7
CASRLGPTREGSYEQYF TGTGCAAGTCGCTTAGGTCCGACGCGGGAGGGATCTTACGAGCAGTACTTC 17 - TRBV12-2 - TRBJ2-7
CASSLVQGRNEQYF TGTGCCAGCAGCTTGGTTCAGGGTAGAAACGAGCAGTACTTC 14 - TRBV5-6 - TRBJ2-7
CATSRALAGTENEKLFF TGTGCCACCAGCAGAGCCTTAGCCGGGACAGAAAATGAAAAACTGTTTTTT 17 TRBD1 TRBV15 once TRBJ1-4
CASSQDLGGGNTIYF TGTGCCAGCAGCCAAGATCTGGGGGGTGGAAACACCATATATTTT 15 - TRBV4-2 - TRBJ1-3
CASSVGLRESTDTQYF TGTGCCAGCAGCGTAGGTCTGCGGGAGAGCACAGATACGCAGTATTTT 16 TRBD2 TRBV9 - TRBJ2-3
CASSSRQGMNTEAFF TGTGCCAGCAGTTCCCGACAGGGGATGAACACTGAAGCTTTCTTT 15 TRBD1 TRBV6-5 - TRBJ1-1
CASSAGQGAGYGYTF TGTGCCAGTAGTGCAGGACAGGGGGCAGGCTATGGCTACACCTTC 15 TRBD1 TRBV19 once TRBJ1-2
CASSLGDYSTDTQYF TGCGCCAGCAGCTTGGGAGACTATAGCACAGATACGCAGTATTTT 15 - TRBV5-1 - TRBJ2-3
CAISEGGQWETQYF TGTGCCATCAGTGAGGGGGGACAGTGGGAGACCCAGTACTTC 14 TRBD1 TRBV10-3 - TRBJ2-5
CASSFTGFQETQYF TGTGCCAGCAGCTTCACGGGGTTTCAAGAGACCCAGTACTTC 14 - TRBV5-4 - TRBJ2-5
CASSINREYSGANVLTF TGTGCCAGTAGTATAAACAGGGAATACTCTGGGGCCAACGTCCTGACTTTC 17 - TRBV19 - TRBJ2-6
CASSYGQYTGELFF TGTGCCAGCAGTTACGGACAGTACACCGGGGAGCTGTTTTTT 14 - TRBV27 - TRBJ2-2
CASSFRTGASSYEQYF TGTGCCAGCAGTTTCCGGACAGGGGCGTCCTCCTACGAGCAGTACTTC 16 TRBD1 TRBV28 - TRBJ2-7
CASSHSNTGELFF TGTGCCAGCAGCCATTCGAACACCGGGGAGCTGTTTTTT 13 - TRBV9 few TRBJ2-2
CASSSSGREAGELFF TGTGCCAGCAGCTCTAGCGGGAGGGAGGCCGGGGAGCTGTTTTTT 15 TRBD2 TRBV27 once TRBJ2-2
CASSRDRSSYNEQFF TGTGCCAGCAGCAGAGACCGGAGCTCCTACAATGAGCAGTTCTTC 15 - TRBV2 few TRBJ2-1
CAWSVGRDRYEQYF TGTGCCTGGAGTGTCGGCAGGGATCGTTACGAGCAGTACTTC 14 - TRBV30 - TRBJ2-7
CSVGGRETGGSGAKNIQYF TGCAGCGTTGGGGGAAGGGAGACAGGGGGGAGTGGAGCCAAAAACATTCAGTACTTC 19 TRBD1 TRBV29-1 - TRBJ2-4
CASSVTSGYTDTQYF TGTGCCAGCAGTGTAACTAGCGGATACACAGATACGCAGTATTTT 15 TRBD2 TRBV2 - TRBJ2-3
CASSPSDRGPEKLFF TGTGCCAGCAGTCCCTCGGACAGGGGGCCCGAAAAACTGTTTTTT 15 TRBD1 TRBV6-1 - TRBJ1-4
CASSPGNAVDTQYF TGTGCCAGCAGCCCGGGTAACGCAGTAGATACGCAGTATTTT 14 - TRBV7-9 few TRBJ2-3
CASSFLLAGGHPTDTQYF TGTGCCAGCAGCTTTTTACTAGCGGGAGGTCACCCCACAGATACGCAGTATTTT 18 TRBD2 TRBV5-5 - TRBJ2-3
CASSHSTGENTEAFF TGTGCCAGCTCCCACTCGACAGGGGAGAACACTGAAGCTTTCTTT 15 TRBD1 TRBV18 - TRBJ1-1
CASSLEGQPIGNEQFF TGCGCCAGCAGCTTGGAGGGACAGCCGATCGGTAATGAGCAGTTCTTC 16 TRBD1 TRBV5-1 few TRBJ2-1
CASGRNTEAFF TGTGCCTCTGGGAGGAACACTGAAGCTTTCTTT 11 - TRBV4-2 - TRBJ1-1
CASSEAGRVETQYF TGTGCCAGCAGTGAGGCCGGGAGGGTTGAGACCCAGTACTTC 14 TRBD2 TRBV6-1 - TRBJ2-5
CASSPSGRAGGEQFF TGTGCCAGCAGCCCCAGCGGGAGGGCCGGGGGTGAGCAGTTCTTC 15 TRBD2 TRBV9 few TRBJ2-1
CASSSYSGSYEQYF TGTGCCAGCAGTTCCTACAGTGGTTCCTACGAGCAGTACTTC 14 - TRBV28 once TRBJ2-7
CSVHQQQGFGETQYF TGCAGCGTTCACCAACAACAGGGGTTTGGAGAGACCCAGTACTTC 15 TRBD1 TRBV29-1 - TRBJ2-5
CASSLGAYNEQFF TGTGCCAGCAGCTTGGGAGCCTACAATGAGCAGTTCTTC 13 - TRBV5-6 few TRBJ2-1
CASSQDFASGRYEQYF TGCGCCAGCAGCCAAGATTTCGCTAGCGGGAGATACGAGCAGTACTTC 16 TRBD2 TRBV4-1 - TRBJ2-7
CASSWPPDTQYF TGTGCCAGCAGTTGGCCCCCGGATACGCAGTATTTT 12 - TRBV7-9 once TRBJ2-3
CAISERETQYF TGTGCCATCAGTGAGCGAGAGACCCAGTACTTC 11 - TRBV10-3 - TRBJ2-5
CASSLAPGGTVYSNQPQHF TGTGCCAGCAGCTTAGCCCCTGGGGGGACAGTCTATAGCAATCAGCCCCAGCATTTT 19 TRBD1 TRBV7-2 - TRBJ1-5
CASRTGTGSYEQYF TGTGCCAGTCGGACCGGGACAGGATCCTACGAGCAGTACTTC 14 TRBD1 TRBV2 - TRBJ2-7
CASSLRGGVGEQFF TGTGCCAGCAGCTTGAGGGGCGGGGTGGGTGAGCAGTTCTTC 14 - TRBV5-8 once TRBJ2-1
CSVEGLRDNTEAFF TGCAGCGTTGAAGGGTTGAGGGATAACACTGAAGCTTTCTTT 14 - TRBV29-1 - TRBJ1-1
CASSTQGLAPDTQYF TGTGCCAGCAGCACACAAGGACTAGCTCCAGATACGCAGTATTTT 15 TRBD2 TRBV7-2 - TRBJ2-3
CASSEVASLREQYF TGTGCCAGCAGCGAGGTGGCGAGTTTACGAGAGCAGTACTTC 14 - TRBV5-6 - TRBJ2-7
CASSWTGNTGELFF TGTGCCAGCAGTTGGACAGGGAACACCGGGGAGCTGTTTTTT 14 TRBD1 TRBV6-5 - TRBJ2-2
CAISESFRQGPEYF TGTGCCATCAGTGAGTCCTTCCGACAGGGCCCGGAGTACTTC 14 TRBD1 TRBV10-3 - TRBJ2-7
CASRTGSGGFSYEQYF TGTGCTAGCAGGACTGGGTCGGGGGGTTTCTCCTACGAGCAGTACTTC 16 TRBD2 TRBV27 once TRBJ2-7
CATSVDRAGGEKLFF TGTGCCACCAGCGTAGACAGGGCCGGGGGTGAAAAACTGTTTTTT 15 TRBD1 TRBV15 - TRBJ1-4
CASSITGVSNQPQHF TGTGCCAGCTCAATCACAGGGGTTAGCAATCAGCCCCAGCATTTT 15 TRBD1 TRBV18 - TRBJ1-5
CASSYTGNEQFF TGTGCCAGCAGTTACACGGGGAATGAGCAGTTCTTC 12 - TRBV6-5 - TRBJ2-1
CASSLKTGPSSGNTIYF TGCGCCAGCAGCCTCAAGACAGGGCCCAGCTCTGGAAACACCATATATTTT 17 TRBD1 TRBV4-3 - TRBJ1-3
CAISASGTGVDEQYF TGTGCCATCAGTGCTTCCGGGACAGGGGTCGACGAGCAGTACTTC 15 TRBD1 TRBV10-3 - TRBJ2-7
CASSVTGEAYEQYF TGCGCCAGCAGCGTGACAGGTGAGGCCTACGAGCAGTACTTC 14 - TRBV5-1 - TRBJ2-7
CVSSLTGPQETQYF TGCGTCAGCAGCTTGACAGGGCCACAAGAGACCCAGTACTTC 14 TRBD1 TRBV5-1 - TRBJ2-5